Listed below are T cell receptor beta chains from one sample, sequenced in a study of human T cells and chemical hapten exposure. TCRdb used MiXCR to reprocess the RACE reads, holding one entry per CDR3 protein. The table shows approximately 90,000 distinct CDR3 sequences, with roughly a tenth occurring only once. Sample: whole blood, taken in connection with sensitization to the hapten diphenylcyclopropenone (DPC). These receptors were taken from a man aged 35 to 55 with alopecia areata. Some clones in this sample may be carry-over from other donors' samples. Both conserved end residues are part of each CDR3. Each record gives: CDR3 length, V gene, J gene, clone size, CDR3 protein. Clone size, where shown, is once, few, many, or a class for clones that have expanded.

cdr3_length: 13; v_call: TRBV25-1; j_call: TRBJ1-1; clone_size: few; cdr3_aa: CASSPRVVTEAFF
cdr3_length: 16; v_call: TRBV10-3; j_call: TRBJ2-3; clone_size: many; cdr3_aa: CAISGGTTQHADTQYF
cdr3_length: 12; v_call: TRBV18; j_call: TRBJ2-5; clone_size: NA; cdr3_aa: CASSPPAETQYF
cdr3_length: 11; v_call: TRBV30; j_call: TRBJ1-2; clone_size: NA; cdr3_aa: CAWSELLSYTF
cdr3_length: 12; v_call: TRBV28; j_call: TRBJ1-1; clone_size: few; cdr3_aa: CAGKAVGTEAFF
cdr3_length: 16; v_call: TRBV27; j_call: TRBJ2-2; clone_size: NA; cdr3_aa: CASSFLAGGLTGELFF
cdr3_length: 15; v_call: TRBV6-2/TRBV6-3; j_call: TRBJ2-1; clone_size: few; cdr3_aa: CASSYTPRWGNEQFF
cdr3_length: 16; v_call: TRBV20-1; j_call: TRBJ2-1; clone_size: NA; cdr3_aa: CSARDAGTSGRDEQFF
cdr3_length: 14; v_call: TRBV27; j_call: TRBJ2-1; clone_size: many; cdr3_aa: CASRSRETYNEQFF
cdr3_length: 17; v_call: TRBV7-9; j_call: TRBJ2-1; clone_size: NA; cdr3_aa: CASSSERGLAGVNEQFF
cdr3_length: 18; v_call: TRBV19; j_call: TRBJ2-6; clone_size: many; cdr3_aa: CASSTQGTRISGANVLTF
cdr3_length: 12; v_call: TRBV29-1; j_call: TRBJ2-1; clone_size: few; cdr3_aa: CSVERESNEQFF
cdr3_length: 14; v_call: TRBV10-3; j_call: TRBJ2-2; clone_size: NA; cdr3_aa: CAIRTSENTGELFF
cdr3_length: 15; v_call: TRBV7-9; j_call: TRBJ2-3; clone_size: few; cdr3_aa: CASRGETQSTDTQYF
cdr3_length: 15; v_call: TRBV28; j_call: TRBJ2-7; clone_size: NA; cdr3_aa: CASSLAAAQAYEQYF
cdr3_length: 12; v_call: TRBV6-2/TRBV6-3; j_call: TRBJ1-5; clone_size: NA; cdr3_aa: CASSDPLPPQHF
cdr3_length: 17; v_call: TRBV27; j_call: TRBJ2-2; clone_size: NA; cdr3_aa: CASSLYRLAGPTGELFF
cdr3_length: 17; v_call: TRBV4-3; j_call: TRBJ2-7; clone_size: NA; cdr3_aa: CASSQSLGTSGFYEQYF
cdr3_length: 18; v_call: TRBV27; j_call: TRBJ1-6; clone_size: few; cdr3_aa: CASSLMGQGLTRNSPLHF
cdr3_length: 13; v_call: TRBV4-1; j_call: TRBJ2-5; clone_size: NA; cdr3_aa: CASSRGAVETQYF
cdr3_length: 16; v_call: TRBV6-5; j_call: TRBJ2-4; clone_size: NA; cdr3_aa: CASSLTGGLAKNIQYF
cdr3_length: 17; v_call: TRBV9; j_call: TRBJ2-1; clone_size: NA; cdr3_aa: CASSVAALRGSYNEQFF
cdr3_length: 15; v_call: TRBV29-1; j_call: TRBJ2-3; clone_size: few; cdr3_aa: CSVTRTGGHTDTQYF
cdr3_length: 12; v_call: TRBV24-1; j_call: TRBJ2-5; clone_size: few; cdr3_aa: CATSAVGGTQYF
cdr3_length: 16; v_call: TRBV7-2; j_call: TRBJ2-1; clone_size: few; cdr3_aa: CASSLVGQGGYNEQFF
cdr3_length: 15; v_call: TRBV11-1; j_call: TRBJ1-2; clone_size: many; cdr3_aa: CASSNRGQANYGYTF
cdr3_length: 13; v_call: TRBV6-5; j_call: TRBJ1-6; clone_size: few; cdr3_aa: CASRGQVGSPLHF
cdr3_length: 15; v_call: TRBV18; j_call: TRBJ2-3; clone_size: NA; cdr3_aa: CASSPPTGTTDTQYF
cdr3_length: 13; v_call: TRBV2; j_call: TRBJ2-7; clone_size: NA; cdr3_aa: CASSGTGGYEQYF
cdr3_length: 15; v_call: TRBV14; j_call: TRBJ2-4; clone_size: few; cdr3_aa: CASSHPAGAKNIQYF
cdr3_length: 13; v_call: TRBV6-2/TRBV6-3; j_call: TRBJ1-5; clone_size: many; cdr3_aa: CASSPGPIQPQHF
cdr3_length: 14; v_call: TRBV28; j_call: TRBJ2-5; clone_size: few; cdr3_aa: CASSLGGSGWTQYF
cdr3_length: 11; v_call: TRBV7-2; j_call: TRBJ1-5; clone_size: few; cdr3_aa: CASSFEGVQHF
cdr3_length: 15; v_call: TRBV21-1; j_call: TRBJ2-3; clone_size: many; cdr3_aa: CASSTRPLTADTQYF
cdr3_length: 14; v_call: TRBV6-2/TRBV6-3; j_call: TRBJ1-5; clone_size: medium-sized; cdr3_aa: CASSRRDSNQPQHF
cdr3_length: 16; v_call: TRBV14; j_call: TRBJ1-6; clone_size: NA; cdr3_aa: CASSLGGRVNNSPLHF
cdr3_length: 16; v_call: TRBV9; j_call: TRBJ2-7; clone_size: NA; cdr3_aa: CASSVDEGMVSYEQYF
cdr3_length: 19; v_call: TRBV7-3; j_call: TRBJ2-6; clone_size: few; cdr3_aa: CASSLRPSGSSGGANVLTF
cdr3_length: 13; v_call: TRBV27; j_call: TRBJ2-7; clone_size: NA; cdr3_aa: CASSPGTLYEQYF
cdr3_length: 18; v_call: TRBV29-1; j_call: TRBJ2-3; clone_size: few; cdr3_aa: CSVEDLQASGRPRDTQYF
cdr3_length: 15; v_call: TRBV7-9; j_call: TRBJ2-7; clone_size: NA; cdr3_aa: CASSLVAISSYEQYF
cdr3_length: 15; v_call: TRBV7-2; j_call: TRBJ2-3; clone_size: many; cdr3_aa: CASTLRGASTDTQYF
cdr3_length: 17; v_call: TRBV7-9; j_call: TRBJ1-5; clone_size: few; cdr3_aa: CASSPETGGLSNQPQHF